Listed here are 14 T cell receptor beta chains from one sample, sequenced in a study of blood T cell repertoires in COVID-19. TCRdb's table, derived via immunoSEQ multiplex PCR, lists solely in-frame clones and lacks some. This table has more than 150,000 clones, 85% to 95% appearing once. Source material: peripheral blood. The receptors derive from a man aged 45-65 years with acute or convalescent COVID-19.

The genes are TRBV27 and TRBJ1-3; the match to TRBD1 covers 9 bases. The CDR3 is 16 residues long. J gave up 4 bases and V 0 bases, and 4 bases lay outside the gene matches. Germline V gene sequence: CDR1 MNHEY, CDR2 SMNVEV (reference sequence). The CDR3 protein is CASSLSGTGQGNTIYF. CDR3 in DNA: TGTGCCAGCAGTTTATCGGGGACAGGGCAAGGAAACACCATATATTTT.

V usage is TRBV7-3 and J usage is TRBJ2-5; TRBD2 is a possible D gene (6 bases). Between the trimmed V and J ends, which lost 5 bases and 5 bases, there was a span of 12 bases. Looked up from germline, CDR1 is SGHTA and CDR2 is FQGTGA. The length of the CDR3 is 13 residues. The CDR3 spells CASSPNGGETQYF. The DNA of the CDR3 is TGTGCCAGCAGCCCCAACGGAGGGGAGACCCAGTACTTC. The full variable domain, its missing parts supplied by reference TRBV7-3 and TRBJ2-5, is GAGVSQTPSNKVTEKGKYVELRCDPISGHTALYWYRQSLGQGPEFLIYFQGTGAADDSGLPNDRFFAVRPEGSVSTLKIQRTERGDSAVYLCASSPNGGETQYFGPGTRLLVL.

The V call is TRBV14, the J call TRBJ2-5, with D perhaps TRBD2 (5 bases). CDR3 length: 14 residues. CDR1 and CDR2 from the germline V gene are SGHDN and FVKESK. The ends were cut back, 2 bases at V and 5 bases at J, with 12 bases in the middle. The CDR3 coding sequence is TGTGCCAGCAGCCAATCCACTAGGGTCGAGACCCAGTACTTC. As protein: CASSQSTRVETQYF.

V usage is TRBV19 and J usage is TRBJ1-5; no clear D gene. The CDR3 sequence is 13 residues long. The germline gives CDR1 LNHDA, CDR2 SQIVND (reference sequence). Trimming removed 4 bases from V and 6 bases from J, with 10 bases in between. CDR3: CASSSRSRQPQHF. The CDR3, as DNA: TGTGCCAGTAGTAGCAGGTCGCGTCAGCCCCAGCATTTT.

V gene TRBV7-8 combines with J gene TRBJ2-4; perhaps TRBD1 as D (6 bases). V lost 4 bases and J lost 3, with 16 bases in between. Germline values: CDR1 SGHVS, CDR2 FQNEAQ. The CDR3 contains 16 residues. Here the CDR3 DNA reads TGTGCCAGCAGCTCCCGACAGGCTTCGGGCAAAAACATTCAGTACTTC. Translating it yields CASSSRQASGKNIQYF.

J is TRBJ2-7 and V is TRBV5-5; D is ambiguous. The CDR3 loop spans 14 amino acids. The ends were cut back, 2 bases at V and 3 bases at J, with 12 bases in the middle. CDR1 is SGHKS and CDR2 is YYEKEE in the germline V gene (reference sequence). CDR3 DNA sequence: TGTGCCAGCAGCTTTGGCGGTGGGTTCTACGAGCAGTACGTC. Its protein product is CASSFGGGFYEQYV.

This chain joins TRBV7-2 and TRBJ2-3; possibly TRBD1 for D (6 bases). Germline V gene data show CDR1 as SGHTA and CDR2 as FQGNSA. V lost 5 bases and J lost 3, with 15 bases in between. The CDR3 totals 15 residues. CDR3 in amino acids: CASSEQGIGTDTQYF. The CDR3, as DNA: TGTGCCAGCAGCGAACAGGGAATTGGGACAGATACGCAGTATTTT. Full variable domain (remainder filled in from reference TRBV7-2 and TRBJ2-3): GAGVSQSPSNKVTEKGKDVELRCDPISGHTALYWYRQSLGQGLEFLIYFQGNSAPDKSGLPSDRFSAERTGGSVSTLTIQRTQQEDSAVYLCASSEQGIGTDTQYFGPGTRLTVL.

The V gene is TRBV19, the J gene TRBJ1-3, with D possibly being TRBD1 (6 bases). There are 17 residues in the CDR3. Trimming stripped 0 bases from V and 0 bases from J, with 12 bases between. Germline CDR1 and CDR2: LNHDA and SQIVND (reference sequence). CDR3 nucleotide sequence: TGTGCCAGTAGTATAGATCTCGGGACACCCTCTGGAAACACCATATATTTT. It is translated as CASSIDLGTPSGNTIYF.

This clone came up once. For the CDR3, the DNA is TGTGCCTGGAGTGGATCTAGCGGGGCCTACAATGAGCAGTTCTTC. It translates to CAWSGSSGAYNEQFF. The chain joins TRBV30 to TRBJ2-1; 9 nucleotides match TRBD2. The germline V gene encodes CDR1 GTSNPN and CDR2 SVGIG (reference sequence). The CDR3 totals 15 residues. Trimming cost V 1 base and J 2 bases; bases outside gene matches: 3.

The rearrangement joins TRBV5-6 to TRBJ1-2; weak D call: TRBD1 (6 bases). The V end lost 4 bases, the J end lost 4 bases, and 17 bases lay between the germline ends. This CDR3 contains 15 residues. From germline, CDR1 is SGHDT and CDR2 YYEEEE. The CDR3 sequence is CASSTTGTQIYGYTF. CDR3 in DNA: TGTGCCAGCAGCACCACCGGGACACAGATCTATGGCTACACCTTC.

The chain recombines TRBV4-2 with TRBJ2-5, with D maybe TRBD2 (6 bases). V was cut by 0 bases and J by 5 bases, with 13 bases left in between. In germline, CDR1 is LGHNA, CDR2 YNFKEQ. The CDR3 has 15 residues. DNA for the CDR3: TGTGCCAGCAGCCAAGATGTGGGGAGGAGGGAGACCCAGTACTTC. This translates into CASSQDVGRRETQYF.

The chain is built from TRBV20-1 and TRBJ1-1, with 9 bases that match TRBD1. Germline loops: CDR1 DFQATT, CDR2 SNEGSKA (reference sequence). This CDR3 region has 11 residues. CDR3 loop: CGGTGWTEAFF. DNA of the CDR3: TGCGGGGGGACAGGGTGGACTGAAGCTTTCTTT.

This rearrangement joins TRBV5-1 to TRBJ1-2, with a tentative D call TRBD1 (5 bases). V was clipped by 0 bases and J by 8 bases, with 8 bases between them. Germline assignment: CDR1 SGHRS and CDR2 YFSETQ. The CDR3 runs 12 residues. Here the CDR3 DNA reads TGCGCCAGCAGCTTGGACAGGCAGGGCTACACCTTC. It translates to CASSLDRQGYTF.

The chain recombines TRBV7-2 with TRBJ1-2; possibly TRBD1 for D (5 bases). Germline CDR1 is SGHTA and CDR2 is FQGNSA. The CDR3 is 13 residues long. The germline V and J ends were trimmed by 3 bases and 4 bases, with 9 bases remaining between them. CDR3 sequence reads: CASSLKGIYGYTF. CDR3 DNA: TGTGCCAGCAGCTTGAAGGGGATCTATGGCTACACCTTC.